A selection of T cell receptor beta chains follows, all from one sample in a study of cytomegalovirus exposure and HLA in healthy donors. The protocol was immunoSEQ multiplex PCR, while the TCRdb copy is restricted to in-frame clones and leaves out a portion. The top ten clones hold less than 3.5% of a sample with roughly 220,000 clones, 82% of them seen once. The sequenced sample was PBMCs. All receptors derive from a woman aged 35 to 49 in good health and CMV-seronegative. The CDR3 runs from the conserved cysteine through the conserved F or W. Fields, in order: clone size, J gene, D gene, V gene, CDR3 DNA, CDR3 protein. A D gene is named only where the DNA matches it firmly. Some rows mark clone size as missing; the rest say once, few, many or name a class of expanded clone.

clone size: -; J gene: TRBJ1-2; D gene: TRBD1; V gene: TRBV19; CDR3 DNA: TGTGCCAGTAGCTCCGGGACAGCGATTCGTGGTGGCTACACCTTC; CDR3 protein: CASSSGTAIRGGYTF
clone size: -; J gene: TRBJ1-2; D gene: -; V gene: TRBV28; CDR3 DNA: TGTGCCAGCAGTGGAGGCTATGGCTACACCTTC; CDR3 protein: CASSGGYGYTF
clone size: -; J gene: TRBJ2-7; D gene: -; V gene: TRBV27; CDR3 DNA: TGTGCCAGCAGTTTATCGAAGGGGCTGCATACCTACGAGCAGTACTTC; CDR3 protein: CASSLSKGLHTYEQYF
clone size: -; J gene: TRBJ1-1; D gene: -; V gene: TRBV30; CDR3 DNA: TGTGCCTGGGCCCGGGGACACCTATCGAGGGCTTTCTTT; CDR3 protein: CAWARGHLSRAFF
clone size: -; J gene: TRBJ1-2; D gene: -; V gene: TRBV25-1; CDR3 DNA: TGTGCCAGCAGTGATGCCAGGGGATCGGTAGGTGATGGCTACACCTTC; CDR3 protein: CASSDARGSVGDGYTF
clone size: -; J gene: TRBJ2-2; D gene: TRBD1; V gene: TRBV4-1; CDR3 DNA: TGCGCCAGCAGCCAATTGGGACAGGGCCCCGGGGAGCTGTTTTTT; CDR3 protein: CASSQLGQGPGELFF
clone size: -; J gene: TRBJ1-5; D gene: -; V gene: TRBV7-2; CDR3 DNA: TGTGCCAGCAGCTTAGCCGCGGGGGGCCTCAATCAGCCCCAGCATTTT; CDR3 protein: CASSLAAGGLNQPQHF
clone size: -; J gene: TRBJ1-2; D gene: -; V gene: TRBV27; CDR3 DNA: TGTGCCAGCAGTTTAGGGCAGGGGAACTATGGCTACACCTTC; CDR3 protein: CASSLGQGNYGYTF
clone size: -; J gene: TRBJ2-7; D gene: -; V gene: TRBV15; CDR3 DNA: TGTGCCACCAGCCAGAACACCTACGAGCAGTACTTC; CDR3 protein: CATSQNTYEQYF
clone size: -; J gene: TRBJ1-1; D gene: -; V gene: TRBV4-1; CDR3 DNA: TGCGCCAGCAGCCAAGATTACGGCCAGGGCAGTGGAGCTTTCTTT; CDR3 protein: CASSQDYGQGSGAFF
clone size: once; J gene: TRBJ2-3; D gene: TRBD2; V gene: TRBV5-1; CDR3 DNA: TGCGCCAGCAGCTTGGGACTAGCGGTACGCACAGATACGCAGTATTTT; CDR3 protein: CASSLGLAVRTDTQYF
clone size: -; J gene: TRBJ1-4; D gene: -; V gene: TRBV5-4; CDR3 DNA: TGTGCCAGCAGCTTGGGTGAGGGATCAACTAATGAAAAACTGTTTTTT; CDR3 protein: CASSLGEGSTNEKLFF
clone size: -; J gene: TRBJ2-5; D gene: TRBD2; V gene: TRBV5-1; CDR3 DNA: TGCGCCAGCAGCCCGAGGGGACTAGCGGCTCAAGAGACCCAGTACTTC; CDR3 protein: CASSPRGLAAQETQYF
clone size: -; J gene: TRBJ2-2; D gene: TRBD2; V gene: TRBV5-4; CDR3 DNA: TGTGCCAGCAGCTTGGGACTAGCGGGAGCGGGCGGGGAGCTGTTTTTT; CDR3 protein: CASSLGLAGAGGELFF
clone size: -; J gene: TRBJ2-1; D gene: -; V gene: TRBV6-5; CDR3 DNA: TGTGCCAGCAGAACGCGAGAGGGTGAGCAGTTCTTC; CDR3 protein: CASRTREGEQFF
clone size: -; J gene: TRBJ2-7; D gene: TRBD2; V gene: TRBV5-4; CDR3 DNA: TGTGCCAGCAGCTTGTTTAGCGGGAGCTCCTACGAGCAGTACTTC; CDR3 protein: CASSLFSGSSYEQYF
clone size: -; J gene: TRBJ2-7; D gene: -; V gene: TRBV29-1; CDR3 DNA: TGCAGCGCCTTAGCGGTTACTAAGGATCACGAGCAGTACTTC; CDR3 protein: CSALAVTKDHEQYF
clone size: -; J gene: TRBJ1-2; D gene: TRBD1; V gene: TRBV7-9; CDR3 DNA: TGTGCCAGCAGCCCAGGATCTGGACAGGGTCGGGGAAGGGACTATGGCTACACCTTC; CDR3 protein: CASSPGSGQGRGRDYGYTF
clone size: -; J gene: TRBJ2-5; D gene: TRBD2; V gene: TRBV11-2; CDR3 DNA: TGTGCCAGCAGCGGGGGGGACGCACTGGGTGAGACCCAGTACTTC; CDR3 protein: CASSGGDALGETQYF
clone size: -; J gene: TRBJ2-2; D gene: -; V gene: TRBV6-4; CDR3 DNA: TGTGCCAGCAGCGATAAATACTTACGCGGTTTAACCGGGGAGCTGTTTTTT; CDR3 protein: CASSDKYLRGLTGELFF